The rows below give T cell receptor beta chains drawn from one sample of a study of human T cells and chemical hapten exposure. One entry per CDR3 protein, called by TCRdb with MiXCR from the RACE reads. This repertoire shows 300,000 to 400,000 distinct CDR3 sequences, approximately 6.3% found once; its top ten account for 7% to 10%. Sequencing used whole blood, obtained in connection with sensitization to the hapten diphenylcyclopropenone (DPC). The receptors were sampled from a woman in her late teens or twenties with alopecia areata. Some clones in this sample may be carry-over from other donors' samples. Both conserved end residues are part of each CDR3. The D gene is left open where the match is weak. Where a row states a size, it is once, few, many or the class of an expanded clone; other rows omit it.

TRBV18	TRBD1	TRBJ2-5	many	TGTGCCAGCAGCCCGGGACAGCAAGAGACCCAGTACTTC	CASSPGQQETQYF
TRBV6-2/TRBV6-3	NA	TRBJ2-5	NA	TGTGCCAGCAGTTACTCGGGGGTCCAAGAGACCCAGTACTTC	CASSYSGVQETQYF
TRBV7-2	NA	TRBJ1-6	few	TGTGCCAGCAGGTCCGACGGTAATTCACCCCTCCACTTT	CASRSDGNSPLHF
TRBV6-5	NA	TRBJ1-1	many	TGTGCCAGCAGCCGAGATGGGTACACTGAAGCTTTCTTT	CASSRDGYTEAFF
TRBV3-1	NA	TRBJ2-1	many	TGTGCCAGCAGCCAGCAAGGAAACAATGAGCAGTTCTTC	CASSQQGNNEQFF
TRBV20-1	TRBD2	TRBJ2-3	NA	TGCAGTGCTAAACCGCTGACTAGCGGGGAAACAGATACGCAGTATTTT	CSAKPLTSGETDTQYF
TRBV29-1	TRBD2	TRBJ2-3	few	TGCAGCGTTGAAGGCCCCGGCGGGGGGGCTGGAGATACGCAGTATTTT	CSVEGPGGGAGDTQYF
TRBV12-3/TRBV12-4	TRBD1	TRBJ1-1	NA	TGTGCCAGTACGAACAGGGGGCTAATCTCTGAAGCTTTCTTT	CASTNRGLISEAFF
TRBV29-1	NA	TRBJ1-1	many	TGCAGCGTTGAAGGCTGGGGGCTGGGGTCGTACGAAGCTTTCTTT	CSVEGWGLGSYEAFF
TRBV5-5	TRBD1	TRBJ1-1	many	TGTGCCAGCAGCCCTTGGACAGGCGGAGTCCCTGAAGCTTTCTTT	CASSPWTGGVPEAFF
TRBV28	NA	TRBJ1-1	many	TGTGCCAGCAGTTTCAGGACTGAAGCTTTCTTT	CASSFRTEAFF
TRBV10-3	NA	TRBJ1-3	few	TGTGCCTCAGCAGGCGCCGGCGGAAACACCATATATTTT	CASAGAGGNTIYF
TRBV12-3/TRBV12-4	NA	TRBJ2-3	NA	TGTGCCAGCAGCGTCGTGGTAGATACGCAGTATTTT	CASSVVVDTQYF
TRBV10-3	NA	TRBJ2-7	NA	TGTGCCATCAGTGAAGGCAGGGTTGCCTACGAGCAGTACTTC	CAISEGRVAYEQYF
TRBV24-1	TRBD2	TRBJ2-3	few	TGTGCCACCAGTGAGGTAGCGGGGGGGCCAACAGATACGCAGTATTTT	CATSEVAGGPTDTQYF
TRBV6-1	TRBD2	TRBJ2-5	NA	TGTGCCAGCAGTGCCGGACTAGCGGTCTACCAAGAGACCCAGTACTTC	CASSAGLAVYQETQYF
TRBV7-9	NA	TRBJ1-2	NA	TGTGCCAGCAGCTTACCCAAAGTCCCCGAAGGCTACACCTTC	CASSLPKVPEGYTF
TRBV6-1	NA	TRBJ1-2	few	TGTGCCAGCAGTCCTGAAGCTAACTATGGCTACACCTTC	CASSPEANYGYTF
TRBV20-1	NA	TRBJ2-3	many	TGCAGTGCTAGAGGACCAGGGGGCACAGATACGCAGTATTTT	CSARGPGGTDTQYF
TRBV18	NA	TRBJ1-1	many	TGTGCCAGCTCCTTAGACGGTAACACTGAAGCTTTCTTT	CASSLDGNTEAFF
TRBV7-2	TRBD1	TRBJ1-1	NA	TGTGCCAGCAGCTCTCCCGACAGGGGTGGCACTGAAGCTTTCTTT	CASSSPDRGGTEAFF
TRBV5-8	TRBD1	TRBJ1-2	few	TGTGCCAGCACCCCGAGGGCAGGGGGGGTCTATGGCTACACCTTC	CASTPRAGGVYGYTF
TRBV21-1	NA	TRBJ1-5	many	TGTGCCAGCAGCAAGCGGGGAGGGGGCCGGCGTCAGCCCCAGCATTTT	CASSKRGGGRRQPQHF
TRBV2	NA	TRBJ1-4	few	TGTGCCAGCAGAGACAGAAGCGGTAATGAAAAACTGTTTTTT	CASRDRSGNEKLFF
TRBV5-6	NA	TRBJ1-1	NA	TGTGCCAGCAGCCATGAAACAGGGTCCACTGAAGCTTTCTTT	CASSHETGSTEAFF
TRBV2	NA	TRBJ2-1	few	TGTGCCAGCATCCCAGGGGTCGTTATGGGCTCCTACAATGAGCAGTTCTTC	CASIPGVVMGSYNEQFF
TRBV10-3	NA	TRBJ2-7	many	TGTGCCATCAGTGAGTCGCAGGGTTCCTACGAGCAGTACTTC	CAISESQGSYEQYF
TRBV20-1	NA	TRBJ2-5	few	TGCAGTGCTAAGGGCAGGTCGGGGCTCCTTACTATTTTAGAGACCCAGTACTTC	CSAKGRSGLLTILETQYF
TRBV2	NA	TRBJ1-2	many	TGTGCCAGCATAGCTTCGCAGTCTAACTATGGCTACACCTTC	CASIASQSNYGYTF
TRBV4-1	TRBD1	TRBJ2-1	many	TGCGCCAGCAGCCTGACAATAACAGGGGGCGTGAGCTCCTACAATGAGCAGTTCTTC	CASSLTITGGVSSYNEQFF
TRBV3-1	NA	TRBJ1-6	NA	TGTGCCAGCAGCCAAGCAGGGTTAGGTAATTCACCCCTCCACTTT	CASSQAGLGNSPLHF
TRBV7-9	NA	TRBJ1-1	once	TGTGCCAGCACTCCAGGGCAGAACACTGAAGCTTTCTTT	CASTPGQNTEAFF
TRBV4-3	NA	TRBJ1-4	few	TGCGCCAGCAGCCAAGATAACGAGGCAACTAATGAAAAACTGTTTTTT	CASSQDNEATNEKLFF
TRBV7-2	NA	TRBJ1-1	few	TGTGCCACCGTAATGGGGGTGAACACTGAAGCTTTCTTT	CATVMGVNTEAFF
TRBV7-9	TRBD1	TRBJ2-2	few	TGTGCCAGCAGTCGAACAGGGACAGTGAACACCGGGGAGCTGTTTTTT	CASSRTGTVNTGELFF
TRBV6-4	NA	TRBJ1-2	few	TGTGCCAGCAGTGACTCCAGGGACGGAGGGTCTAGCTACACCTTC	CASSDSRDGGSSYTF
TRBV28	NA	TRBJ1-6	NA	TGTGCCAGCAGACGATACCTGTCACCCCTCCACTTT	CASRRYLSPLHF
TRBV12-3/TRBV12-4	TRBD1	TRBJ2-2	many	TGTGCCAGCAGTTTCACAGGGGCAGGGGAGCTGTTTTTT	CASSFTGAGELFF
TRBV7-9	TRBD2	TRBJ2-1	many	TGTGCCAGCAGCTTTACAGCGGGGGGAGCCCCCAATGAGCAGTTCTTC	CASSFTAGGAPNEQFF
TRBV9	TRBD1	TRBJ1-4	NA	TGTGCCAGCAGCCTGGGGGACAGGGGGAATGAAAAACTGTTTTTT	CASSLGDRGNEKLFF
TRBV28	NA	TRBJ1-3	few	TGTGCCAGCAGTTCGGGACCTCTTGGAAACACCATATATTTT	CASSSGPLGNTIYF
TRBV15	NA	TRBJ2-6	many	TGTGCCACCAGCAGAGAGGGCTCTGGGGCCAACGTCCTGACTTTC	CATSREGSGANVLTF
TRBV6-1	NA	TRBJ2-7	many	TGTGCCAGCAGTGAAGGGTTCGAGCAGTACTTC	CASSEGFEQYF
TRBV29-1	NA	TRBJ2-3	few	TGCAGCGTTCAAACAGGGGAGGGCACAGATACGCAGTATTTT	CSVQTGEGTDTQYF
TRBV6-1	NA	TRBJ1-4	NA	TGTGCCACTAAAAAGGACAGTCGAGACGAAAAACTGTTTTTT	CATKKDSRDEKLFF
TRBV29-1	NA	TRBJ2-3	few	TGCAGCGTTGCAGGGAAAGGAAATACGCAGTATTTT	CSVAGKGNTQYF
TRBV6-2/TRBV6-3	NA	TRBJ2-1	NA	TGTGCCAGCAGATCACAGACGGGGGTAAGCTCCTACAATGAGCAGTTCTTC	CASRSQTGVSSYNEQFF
TRBV12-3/TRBV12-4	NA	TRBJ2-6	NA	TGTGCCAGCAGTTTCAGGCAGGGCGGGGCCAACGTCCTGACTTTC	CASSFRQGGANVLTF
TRBV18	NA	TRBJ1-6	few	TGTGCCAGCTCACCCCCCGAGACCTATTCACCCCTCCACTTT	CASSPPETYSPLHF
TRBV5-1	NA	TRBJ2-2	NA	TGCGCCAGCAGCTTGGGGGTTGGGCCGAAGACCGGGGAGCTGTTTTTT	CASSLGVGPKTGELFF
TRBV9	NA	TRBJ2-2	few	TGTGCCAGCAGCGTCCCCGGGGCCCACGCGAACACCGGGGAGCTGTTTTTT	CASSVPGAHANTGELFF
TRBV28	NA	TRBJ2-1	few	TGTGCCAGCACCCCCGGCGGGAAGAATGAGCAGTTCTTC	CASTPGGKNEQFF
TRBV12-3/TRBV12-4	TRBD1	TRBJ1-1	many	TGTGCCAGCAGTTTTTCCGGGACAGTAGCTTTCTTT	CASSFSGTVAFF
TRBV7-2	TRBD1	TRBJ1-4	NA	TGTGCCAGCAGCTATACCGGGACAGTTAATGAAAAACTGTTTTTT	CASSYTGTVNEKLFF
TRBV20-1	TRBD1	TRBJ1-2	many	TGCAGTGCTAGAGACAGGACAGGCCCCTTCAACTTC	CSARDRTGPFNF
TRBV12-3/TRBV12-4	TRBD1	TRBJ1-5	few	TGTGCCAGCAGGGGGACAGGGGTCTACAATCAGCCCCAGCATTTT	CASRGTGVYNQPQHF
TRBV3-1	NA	TRBJ2-7	few	TGTGCCAGCAGCCAAGAGTCCAGGGGCGAGCAGTACTTC	CASSQESRGEQYF
TRBV12-3/TRBV12-4	TRBD2	TRBJ2-3	few	TGTGCCAGCAGATACAACCGACCGGGACTAGCGACAGATACGCAGTATTTT	CASRYNRPGLATDTQYF
TRBV12-3/TRBV12-4	TRBD1	TRBJ1-6	few	TGTGCCAGCAGTTTAAGGCAGGGGGTCAATTCACCCCTCCACTTT	CASSLRQGVNSPLHF
TRBV5-1	TRBD1	TRBJ1-2	many	TGCGCCAGCAGCTATAGGACAGGAGACCCTGGCGGCTACACCTTC	CASSYRTGDPGGYTF